The 24 T cell receptor beta chains reported below all come from one sample, sequenced in a study of blood T cell repertoires in COVID-19. Repertoires were generated with immunoSEQ multiplex PCR, while TCRdb's copy carries only in-frame clones and drops some. The sample consists of under 200,000 clones, over 70% of them appearing once. The sample consisted of peripheral blood. The receptors were gathered from a woman of 80 years or more with active or convalescent COVID-19.

The chain is built from TRBV5-5 and TRBJ1-4; D not certain. This CDR3 is built from 13 residues. Looked up from germline, CDR1 is SGHKS and CDR2 is YYEKEE (reference sequence). Trimming pared 1 base from V and 8 bases from J, leaving 9 bases between. The chain's CDR3 is CASSLSAYEKLFF. The DNA of the CDR3 is TGTGCCAGCAGCTTGAGCGCATACGAAAAACTGTTTTTT. The full variable domain, its missing parts supplied by reference TRBV5-5 and TRBJ1-4, is DAGVTQSPTHLIKTRGQQVTLRCSPISGHKSVSWYQQVLGQGPQFIFQYYEKEERGRGNFPDRFSARQFPNYSSELNVNALLLGDSALYLCASSLSAYEKLFFGSGTQLSVL.

The chain uses TRBV5-1 and TRBJ2-7, with TRBD1 matching 7 bases. The CDR3 has 13 amino acids. The V and J ends lost 3 bases and 4 bases, in that order; junction bases with no gene match: 4. Germline V gives CDR1 SGHRS, CDR2 YFSETQ. The CDR3 loop reads CASSSGTVYEQYF. For the CDR3, the DNA is TGCGCCAGCAGCTCCGGGACAGTGTACGAGCAGTACTTC.

For this clone: One end of the junction fails to match germline, which may point to a read error. V usage is TRBV7-7 and J usage is TRBJ2-3, with D perhaps matching TRBD2 (6 bases). The CDR3 has 18 amino acids. Per germline, CDR1 SSHAT and CDR2 FNYEAQ (reference sequence). CDR3 protein: CASSLGSGRGTGTDTQYF. Written as DNA, the CDR3 is TGTGCTAGCAGCCTAGGGTCTGGGCGGGGAACAGGCACAGATACGCAGTATTTT.

The chain recombines TRBV29-1 with TRBJ1-3; no firm D call. This CDR3 has 11 amino acids. Trimming left V 5 bases short and J 8 bases short, with 10 bases between. Germline V gene lookup returns CDR1 SQVTM and CDR2 ANQGSEA. CDR3 nucleotide sequence: TGCAGCGTTCTTAATCGGGACACCATATATTTT. Its protein product is CSVLNRDTIYF.

The chain is built from TRBV4-1 and TRBJ2-7; TRBD1 matches at 8 bases. V lost 0 bases and J lost 7; bases outside the gene matches: 8. Germline V gene lookup returns CDR1 MGHRA and CDR2 YSYEKL. The CDR3 consists of 15 residues. The CDR3 here is CASSQDRAGGDEQYF. DNA for the CDR3: TGCGCCAGCAGCCAAGATCGGGCAGGGGGCGATGAGCAGTACTTC.

This clone was picked up one time. The genes are TRBV6-5 and TRBJ1-2; TRBD1 matches at 7 bases. Germline V gene data show CDR1 as MNHEY and CDR2 as SVGAGI. The CDR3 has 13 amino acids. Unmatched junction bases numbered 8, after V lost 6 bases and J lost 7 bases. In nucleotides, the CDR3 is TGTGCCAGCAGACCTGACAGGGACCGTGGCTACACCTTC. It is translated as CASRPDRDRGYTF.

The chain is built from TRBV4-3 and TRBJ1-5, with a tentative D call TRBD1 (5 bases). The CDR3 covers 15 residues. Germline CDR1 and CDR2: LGHNA and YSLEER. V lost 1 base to trimming and J lost 1 base, with 8 bases between them. CDR3 sequence reads: CASSQARGSNQPQHF. Here the CDR3 DNA reads TGCGCCAGCAGCCAAGCAAGGGGCAGCAATCAGCCCCAGCATTTT.

The rearrangement joins TRBV6-5 to TRBJ1-5, with a weak D call TRBD1 (6 bases). V lost 7 bases, J lost 1 base, and 8 bases lay in between. Per the germline V gene, CDR1 is MNHEY and CDR2 is SVGAGI. The CDR3 loop spans 13 amino acids. CDR3 nucleotide sequence: TGTGCCAGCAACAGGGCGAGCAATCAGCCCCAGCATTTT. This translates into CASNRASNQPQHF.

The CDR3 DNA is TGTGCCAGCTCACCACCTGGACAGGTGATCAAACTGTTTTTT. Its translation is CASSPPGQVIKLFF. This rearrangement joins TRBV18 to TRBJ1-4; 7 bases line up with TRBD1. This CDR3 is 14 amino acids long. Germline V gene lookup returns CDR1 KGHSH and CDR2 LQKENI. The ends lost 0 bases at V and 11 bases at J; junction bases unmatched: 6.

For the CDR3, the DNA is TGTGCCAGCAGGCAACGCATGAAGCAGGGGACAGGGGGCCACGGGGAGCTGTTTTTT. Its translation: CASRQRMKQGTGGHGELFF. The chain joins TRBV7-8 to TRBJ2-2; 12 bases align to TRBD1. Germline V gene data show CDR1 as SGHVS and CDR2 as FQNEAQ. V lost 6 bases, J lost 7 bases, and 18 bases stayed unmatched. CDR3 length equals 19 residues.

The chain carries TRBV6-5 and TRBJ2-6; TRBD1 might be the D (5 bases). V gave up 5 bases and J gave up 0 bases, with 5 bases separating them. Germline V gives CDR1 MNHEY, CDR2 SVGAGI. The CDR3 contains 14 residues. The CDR3 region has the DNA TGTGCCAGCAGTCAGGGCTCTGGGGCCAACGTCCTGACTTTC. The encoded protein is CASSQGSGANVLTF.

The chain has TRBV5-1 and TRBJ1-1, with D tentatively TRBD1 (5 bases). Germline-derived CDR1 and CDR2 are SGHRS and YFSETQ. Trimming removed 4 bases from V and 5 bases from J, with 15 bases in between. The CDR3 has 14 amino acids. The CDR3 DNA reads as TGCGCCAGCAGCGTAGGGGAACCGAGGACTGAAGCTTTCTTT. Encoded protein: CASSVGEPRTEAFF.

The chain carries TRBV3-1 (or the pseudogene TRBV3-2) and TRBJ1-1, with TRBD1 as a possible D gene (5 bases). The length of the CDR3 is 11 residues. CDR1 and CDR2 (germline): LGHDT, YNNKEL (reference sequence). The germline V and J ends were trimmed by 10 bases and 5 bases, with 11 bases remaining between them. DNA for the CDR3: TGTGCCACCGCTAGGGGAACTGAAGCTTTCTTT. Translating gives CATARGTEAFF.

The CDR3 bases are TGTGCCAGCAGCTTACATTCGATAGCTATTTACGAGCAGTACTTC. It yields the protein CASSLHSIAIYEQYF. The rearrangement joins TRBV7-2 to TRBJ2-7; D is uncertain. V gave up 2 bases and J gave up 4 bases, with 15 bases separating them. The germline V gene encodes CDR1 SGHTA and CDR2 FQGNSA. This CDR3 contains 15 residues.

The CDR3 loop reads CASPGGQGSYEQYF. DNA for the CDR3: TGTGCCAGCCCGGGAGGACAGGGTTCCTACGAGCAGTACTTC. The chain couples TRBV6-5 to TRBJ2-7; D is perhaps TRBD1 (8 bases). CDR1 MNHEY and CDR2 SVGAGI come from the germline V gene. The V end was cut by 8 bases, the J end by 1 base, with 15 bases between. This CDR3 region has 14 residues.

The V and J genes are TRBV5-8 and TRBJ1-5; 12 bases line up with TRBD1. Germline V gives CDR1 SGHTS, CDR2 YDEGEE. This CDR3 has 19 amino acids. V lost 2 bases to trimming and J lost 5 bases; unmatched junction nucleotides: 14. The CDR3 is CASSLSGRGGTGGDQPQHF. As DNA, the CDR3 is TGTGCCAGCAGCTTATCGGGGCGGGGAGGGACAGGGGGCGATCAGCCCCAGCATTTT.

J is TRBJ1-5 and V is TRBV6-2 or TRBV6-3; D perhaps matches TRBD1 (6 bases). Germline lookup yields CDR1 MNHEY and CDR2 SVGEGT. V was pared by 0 bases and J by 4 bases, with 13 bases between. CDR3 length: 16 amino acids. This chain's CDR3 is CASSYSGRGGNQPQHF. CDR3 coding DNA: TGTGCCAGCAGTTACTCGGGGAGGGGGGGGAATCAGCCCCAGCATTTT.

This clone was seen a handful of times. The rearrangement uses TRBV5-1 and TRBJ1-2; no definite D call. This CDR3 has 12 residues. Trimming cost V 3 bases and J 3 bases, with 6 bases left between them. Germline V gene sequence: CDR1 SGHRS, CDR2 YFSETQ. CDR3 amino acids: CASSSDYYGYTF. The CDR3 DNA follows: TGCGCCAGCAGCTCGGACTACTATGGCTACACCTTC.

This chain joins TRBV5-4 and TRBJ1-1, with TRBD1 identical over 10 bases. Germline V lookup: CDR1 SGHNT, CDR2 YYREEE (reference sequence). Trimming at V came to 5 bases and at J to 6 bases, leaving 10 bases not matched to a gene. The CDR3 extends over 15 amino acids. DNA of the CDR3: TGTGCCAGCAGTTTCACGGACAGGGGGTTTGCTGAAGCTTTCTTT. Its protein is CASSFTDRGFAEAFF.

The V call is TRBV6-5, the J call TRBJ1-2; D gene uncertain. The germline CDR1 and CDR2 sequences are MNHEY and SVGAGI. The CDR3 sequence is 12 residues long. V dropped 9 bases and J dropped 6 bases, with 14 bases sitting between them. CDR3 protein: CASVGYADGYTF. DNA for the CDR3: TGTGCCAGTGTTGGCTACGCGGATGGCTACACCTTC.

In this sample, this clone turned up once. The chain combines TRBV5-1 with TRBJ1-1, with D possibly being TRBD1 (6 bases). The germline V gene has CDR1 SGHRS and CDR2 YFSETQ. This CDR3 is 14 amino acids long. Trimming took 1 base from V and 7 from J, leaving 14 bases between them. DNA for the CDR3: TGCGCCAGCAGCTTGAAGGGGGTAGGGGGTGAAGCTTTCTTT. Protein sequence: CASSLKGVGGEAFF.

The CDR3: CASRIGGASGNEQFF. The CDR3 DNA reads TGTGCCAGCAGAATCGGGGGGGCCTCGGGCAATGAGCAGTTCTTC. V gene TRBV27 combines with J gene TRBJ2-1; TRBD2 agrees at 8 bases. Germline lookup yields CDR1 MNHEY and CDR2 SMNVEV (reference sequence). The V gene end was trimmed by 6 bases and the J gene end by 6 bases; junction bases not matched to a gene: 10. This CDR3 contains 15 residues.

V gene TRBV6-4 combines with J gene TRBJ1-1, with a tentative D call TRBD1 (6 bases). Deletions cut 6 bases from V and 4 bases from J, with 12 bases between. This CDR3 is built from 13 residues. The V gene's germline CDR1 is MRHNA and CDR2 SNTAGT. CDR3 DNA sequence: TGTGCCAGCAGCCAGGGAGGGGGCACTGAAGCTTTCTTT. The encoded protein is CASSQGGGTEAFF.

This clone was detected once. The V call is TRBV4-1, the J call TRBJ1-2; 8 bases are shared with TRBD1. V was clipped by 3 bases and J by 0 bases; unmatched bases: 3. CDR1 and CDR2 from the germline V gene are MGHRA and YSYEKL. The CDR3 is made up of 15 amino acids. CDR3 sequence: CASSHLDRANYGYTF. DNA for the CDR3: TGCGCCAGCAGCCACCTGGACAGGGCTAACTATGGCTACACCTTC.